This TCR beta chain comes out of a study of blood T cell repertoires in COVID-19. Sequencing was performed with immunoSEQ multiplex PCR; in TCRdb, only in-frame clones are kept and a portion is missing. This table has fewer than 60,000 clones, about 86% appearing once. The CDR3 runs 14 residues. Germline CDR1 MNHNY, CDR2 SVGAGI (reference sequence). The V and J ends lost 6 bases and 7 bases, in that order; junction bases with no gene match: 6. This chain uses TRBV6-6 with TRBJ2-2; 9 bases are a match to TRBD1. The sequenced sample consisted of peripheral blood. This TCR derives from a woman aged 55-75 years with COVID-19, enrolled during active disease. The chain's CDR3 is CASSEGQGFGELFF. The CDR3 DNA sequence: TGTGCCAGCAGCGAGGGACAGGGTTTCGGGGAGCTGTTTTTT.